This TCR beta chain comes out of a study of T cells after yellow fever vaccination. Germline V gene lookup returns CDR1 SGDLS and CDR2 YYNGEE. CDR3 length: 16 residues. V gave up 0 bases and J gave up 2 bases; unmatched junction bases: 4. MiXCR was run by TCRdb on the 5' RACE reads, yielding one entry per CDR3 protein. The table lists nearly 550,000 distinct CDR3 sequences, roughly a fifth of them singletons. This TCR came from a man aged 25 to 40 who received the YFV17D yellow fever vaccine. The starting material was PBMCs, obtained 15 days after the yellow fever booster vaccination. This chain connects TRBV9 to TRBJ2-2, with 7 bases lining up with TRBD1. CDR3 region: CASSVGRGGNTGELFF. CDR3 DNA sequence: TGTGCCAGCAGCGTAGGGAGAGGGGGCAACACCGGGGAGCTGTTTTTT.